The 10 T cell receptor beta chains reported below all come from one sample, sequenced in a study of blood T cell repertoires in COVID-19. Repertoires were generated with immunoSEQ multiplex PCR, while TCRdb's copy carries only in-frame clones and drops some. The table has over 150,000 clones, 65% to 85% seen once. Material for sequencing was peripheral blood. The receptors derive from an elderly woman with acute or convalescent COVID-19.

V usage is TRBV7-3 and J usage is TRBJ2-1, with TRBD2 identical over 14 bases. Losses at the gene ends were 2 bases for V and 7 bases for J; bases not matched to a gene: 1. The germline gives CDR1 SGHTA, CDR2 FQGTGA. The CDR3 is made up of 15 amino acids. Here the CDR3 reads CASSLGTSGSNEQFF. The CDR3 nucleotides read TGTGCCAGCAGCTTAGGGACTAGCGGGAGTAATGAGCAGTTCTTC.

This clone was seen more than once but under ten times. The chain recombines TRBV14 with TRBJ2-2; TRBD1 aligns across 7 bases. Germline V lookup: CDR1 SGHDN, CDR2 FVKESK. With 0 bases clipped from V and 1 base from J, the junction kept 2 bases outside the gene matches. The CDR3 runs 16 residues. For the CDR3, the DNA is TGTGCCAGCAGCCAAGATACAGGGGAGAACACCGGGGAGCTGTTTTTT. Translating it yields CASSQDTGENTGELFF.

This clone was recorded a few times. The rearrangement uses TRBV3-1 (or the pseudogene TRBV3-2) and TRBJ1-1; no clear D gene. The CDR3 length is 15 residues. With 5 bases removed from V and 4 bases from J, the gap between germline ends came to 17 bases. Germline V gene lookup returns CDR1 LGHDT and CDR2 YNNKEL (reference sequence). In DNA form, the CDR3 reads TGTGCCAGCAGCTACAATGGACTACGGGCCACTGAAGCTTTCTTT. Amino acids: CASSYNGLRATEAFF.

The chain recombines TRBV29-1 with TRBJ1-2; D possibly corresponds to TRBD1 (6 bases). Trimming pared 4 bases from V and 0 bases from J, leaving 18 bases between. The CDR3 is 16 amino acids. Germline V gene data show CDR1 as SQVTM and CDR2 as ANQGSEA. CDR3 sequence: CSVVDGQTYTNYGYTF. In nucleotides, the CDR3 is TGCAGCGTTGTTGACGGACAGACCTACACTAACTATGGCTACACCTTC. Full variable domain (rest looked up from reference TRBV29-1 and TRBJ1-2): SAVISQKPSRDICQRGTSLTIQCQVDSQVTMMFWYRQQPGQSLTLIATANQGSEATYESGFVIDKFPISRPNLTFSTLTVSNMSPEDSSIYLCSVVDGQTYTNYGYTFGSGTRLTVV.

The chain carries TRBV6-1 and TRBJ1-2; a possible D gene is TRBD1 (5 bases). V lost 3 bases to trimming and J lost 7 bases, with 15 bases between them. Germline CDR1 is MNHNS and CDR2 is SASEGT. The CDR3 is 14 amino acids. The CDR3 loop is CASSDIGGFGGYTF. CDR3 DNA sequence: TGTGCCAGCAGTGACATCGGGGGATTCGGTGGCTACACCTTC.

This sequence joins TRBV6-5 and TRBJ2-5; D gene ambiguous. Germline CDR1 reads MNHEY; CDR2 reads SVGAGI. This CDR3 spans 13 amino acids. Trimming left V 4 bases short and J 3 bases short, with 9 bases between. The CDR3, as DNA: TGTGCCAGCAGTTTCAGTATTGAAGAGACCCAGTACTTC. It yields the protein CASSFSIEETQYF.

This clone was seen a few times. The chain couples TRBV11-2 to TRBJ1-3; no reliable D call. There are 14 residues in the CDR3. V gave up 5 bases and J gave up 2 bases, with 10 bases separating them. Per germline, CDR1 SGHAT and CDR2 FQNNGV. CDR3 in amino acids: CASSQLTTGNTIYF. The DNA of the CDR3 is TGTGCCAGCAGCCAATTGACAACTGGAAACACCATATATTTT.

For the CDR3, the DNA is TGTGCCAGCAGCTTAAGAGCCAGACTAGCCTCTAAATTCAAAAACATTCAGTACTTC. Its protein product is CASSLRARLASKFKNIQYF. The chain recombines TRBV5-6 with TRBJ2-4; TRBD2 matches at 7 bases. The CDR3 has 19 amino acids. The V and J ends lost 2 bases and 3 bases, in that order; junction bases with no gene match: 17. In germline, CDR1 is SGHDT, CDR2 YYEEEE.

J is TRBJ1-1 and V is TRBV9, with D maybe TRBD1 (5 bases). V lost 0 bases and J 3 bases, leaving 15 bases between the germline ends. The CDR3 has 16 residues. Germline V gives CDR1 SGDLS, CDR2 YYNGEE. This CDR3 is CASSVDEGRGDTEAFF. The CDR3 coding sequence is TGTGCCAGCAGCGTAGACGAGGGGCGCGGGGACACTGAAGCTTTCTTT.

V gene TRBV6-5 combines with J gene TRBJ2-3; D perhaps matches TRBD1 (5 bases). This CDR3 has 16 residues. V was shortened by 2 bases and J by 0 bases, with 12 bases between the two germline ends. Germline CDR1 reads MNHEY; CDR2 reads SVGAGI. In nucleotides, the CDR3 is TGTGCCAGCAGTTACCAATGGACACTTAGCACAGATACGCAGTATTTT. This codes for CASSYQWTLSTDTQYF.